This T cell receptor (beta chain) was documented in a study of regulatory T cells in long-lasting Graves disease. This CDR3 is built from 12 residues. Germline-derived CDR1 and CDR2 are SQVTM and ANQGSEA. V gave up 5 bases and J gave up 5 bases, with 13 bases separating them. The TCR beta library used iRepertoire HTBI primers with Arm-PCR amplification of CDR3. TCRdb reprocessed the multiplex PCR reads via MiXCR and lists one record per CDR3 protein. The table records about 470,000 distinct CDR3 sequences, around 21% of them present only once. This clonotype was detected ten times or more. The time point denotes: persistent/refractory GD, antithyroid drugs over 5 years with positive TRAb. The TCR library was made from RNA that had been extracted from PBMCs in TRIzol. Collection of peripheral blood (around 10 milliliters) was done using EDTA tubes.

This specimen consisted of peripheral blood mononuclear cells (PBMCs), obtained when the disease was refractory, from a patient treated with antithyroid drugs. This TCR derives from a female donor with Graves disease. The rearrangement joins TRBV29-1 to TRBJ2-7; a weak D match, TRBD1 (6 bases). CDR3 protein: CSVLSGVHEQYF. The CDR3 DNA is TGCAGCGTTTTGTCAGGGGTTCACGAGCAGTACTTC.